The 13 T cell receptor beta chains in this list originate from one sample, sequenced in a study of cytotoxic CD8 clonotypes in ibrutinib-treated CLL. Profiling relied on immunoSEQ multiplex PCR, and the TCRdb table lists in-frame clones only, not all of them. The data show 90,000 to 95,000 clones, 75% to 80% seen once. The sequences come from PBMCs, collected after 24 months of ibrutinib treatment. The receptor set was obtained from a human donor with chronic lymphocytic leukemia.

In this sample, this clone is large. The chain links TRBV27 to TRBJ2-2, with a tentative D call TRBD2 (8 bases). Germline V gene data show CDR1 as MNHEY and CDR2 as SMNVEV (reference sequence). The CDR3 is 17 residues long. Trimming pared 1 base from V and 4 bases from J, leaving 16 bases between. The CDR3 here is CASSLWDSGGGTGELFF. The CDR3 DNA is TGTGCCAGCAGTTTATGGGACAGCGGGGGAGGCACCGGGGAGCTGTTTTTT.

On this clone: Its ends do not fully match the called genes, so a read error is possible. The chain has TRBV7-7 and TRBJ2-1, with D uncertain. The CDR3 is made up of 12 amino acids. Germline CDR1 and CDR2: SSHAT and FNYEAQ (reference sequence). DNA for the CDR3: TGTGCTAGCAGCCCCCTCGGGAATGAGCAGTTCTTC. As protein: CASSPLGNEQFF.

The chain carries TRBV11-1 and TRBJ2-1; 15 bases align to TRBD2. Germline V gene lookup returns CDR1 SGHAT and CDR2 FQDESV (reference sequence). J lost 10 bases, V lost 5 bases, and 3 bases had no gene match. This CDR3 is built from 14 residues. CDR3 protein: CASSPGTSGREQFF. CDR3 bases: TGTGCCAGCAGCCCCGGGACTAGCGGGAGGGAGCAGTTCTTC.

For the CDR3, the DNA is TGCGCCAGCAGCTTGGGTGGGGTCGGCGATACGCAGTATTTT. This encodes CASSLGGVGDTQYF. This chain joins TRBV5-1 and TRBJ2-3; no firm D call. V lost 0 bases to trimming and J lost 6 bases, with 11 bases between them. CDR1 and CDR2 from the germline V gene are SGHRS and YFSETQ. This CDR3 has 14 residues.

The chain employs TRBV27 and TRBJ1-6; unclear D gene. V was cut by 2 bases and J by 7 bases, with 21 bases left in between. This CDR3 comprises 18 residues. Germline values: CDR1 MNHEY, CDR2 SMNVEV (reference sequence). The CDR3 sequence is CASSLTPSGRSRNSPLHF. CDR3 bases: TGTGCCAGCAGTTTAACGCCCTCTGGCAGGAGCCGCAATTCACCCCTCCACTTT.

CDR3 coding DNA: TGCGCCAGCAGCGCGGGACAGGTCGGAAACACCATATATTTT. Its translation: CASSAGQVGNTIYF. V gene TRBV5-1 combines with J gene TRBJ1-3; 8 bases are a match to TRBD1. This CDR3 has 14 residues. V dropped 4 bases and J dropped 4; count of bases not matched to a gene: 4. Germline V CDR1 and CDR2: SGHRS, YFSETQ.

The rearrangement uses TRBV6-5 and TRBJ2-1; D might be TRBD1 (5 bases). CDR3 size: 12 residues. The V end was cut by 2 bases, the J end by 8 bases, with 7 bases between. Germline loops: CDR1 MNHEY, CDR2 SVGAGI. CDR3 DNA sequence: TGTGCCAGCAGTTACGGGGCATATGAGCAGTTCTTC. Protein product: CASSYGAYEQFF.

This clone was recorded once. The rearrangement uses TRBV7-8 and TRBJ2-2; 9 nucleotides agree with TRBD1. The CDR3 length is 16 residues. From germline, CDR1 is SGHVS and CDR2 FQNEAQ. V shed 5 bases and J 4 bases; nucleotides not matched to a gene: 8. The CDR3 DNA is TGTGCCAGCAGCCACTCCGGGACAGGGATCACCGGGGAGCTGTTTTTT. Its translation is CASSHSGTGITGELFF.

The chain has TRBV5-4 and TRBJ2-2, with 7 bases aligning to TRBD1. The CDR3 consists of 15 residues. Germline V gives CDR1 SGHNT, CDR2 YYREEE (reference sequence). The junction had 3 bases not matched to a gene; V was cut back by 2 bases and J by 2 bases. CDR3 DNA: TGTGCCAGCAGCTTAGGGGGCAAAAACACCGGGGAGCTGTTTTTT. Translated, it gives CASSLGGKNTGELFF.

This chain links TRBV6-6 with TRBJ2-3; D call uncertain. CDR1 and CDR2 (germline): MNHNY, SVGAGI (reference sequence). CDR3 length: 12 residues. The V end lost 8 bases, the J end lost 0 bases, and 6 bases lay between the germline ends. The CDR3 reads CASSASTDTQYF. The CDR3 DNA is TGTGCCAGCTCTGCTAGCACAGATACGCAGTATTTT.

The V gene is TRBV10-2, the J gene TRBJ2-1, with 10 positions matching TRBD2. The CDR3 runs to 16 residues. The trim removed 3 bases at V and 6 bases at J, leaving 8 bases unmatched. Germline CDR1 reads WSHSY; CDR2 reads SAAADI. The CDR3 spells CASSDPSGRALNEQFF. CDR3 DNA: TGCGCCAGCAGTGACCCGAGCGGGAGGGCCCTCAATGAGCAGTTCTTC.

The chain joins TRBV28 to TRBJ2-7, with D possibly being TRBD2 (6 bases). Trimming pared 1 base from V and 1 base from J, leaving 11 bases between. The CDR3 is made up of 15 amino acids. In germline, CDR1 is MDHEN, CDR2 SYDVKM. This chain's CDR3 is CASSLSSADSYEQYF. As DNA, the CDR3 is TGTGCCAGCAGTTTATCTAGCGCAGATTCCTACGAGCAGTACTTC.

The chain has TRBV28 and TRBJ1-5; no firm D call. This CDR3 is 13 amino acids long. Germline CDR1 MDHEN, CDR2 SYDVKM. The V and J ends lost 6 bases and 8 bases respectively, with 14 bases between them. CDR3 sequence: CASRNGPVEPQHF. CDR3 sequence (DNA): TGTGCCAGCAGGAACGGGCCCGTAGAGCCCCAGCATTTT.